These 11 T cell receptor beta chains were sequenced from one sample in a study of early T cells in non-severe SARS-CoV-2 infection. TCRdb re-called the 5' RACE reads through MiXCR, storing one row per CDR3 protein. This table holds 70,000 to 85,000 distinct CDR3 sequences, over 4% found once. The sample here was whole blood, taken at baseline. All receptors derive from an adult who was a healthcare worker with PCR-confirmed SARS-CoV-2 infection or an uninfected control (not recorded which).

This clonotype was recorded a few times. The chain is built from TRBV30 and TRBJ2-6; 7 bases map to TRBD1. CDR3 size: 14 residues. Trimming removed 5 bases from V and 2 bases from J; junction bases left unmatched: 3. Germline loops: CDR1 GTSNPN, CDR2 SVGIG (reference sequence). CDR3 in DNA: TGTGCCTGGGACGGACAGGCTGGGGCCAACGTCCTGACTTTC. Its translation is CAWDGQAGANVLTF.

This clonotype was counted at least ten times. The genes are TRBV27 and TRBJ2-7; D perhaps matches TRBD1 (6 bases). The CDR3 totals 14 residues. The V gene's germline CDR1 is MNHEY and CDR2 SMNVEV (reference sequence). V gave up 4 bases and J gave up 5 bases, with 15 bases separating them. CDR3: CASSSLGGGNEQYF. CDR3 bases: TGTGCCAGCAGTTCCCTGGGTGGGGGCAACGAGCAGTACTTC.

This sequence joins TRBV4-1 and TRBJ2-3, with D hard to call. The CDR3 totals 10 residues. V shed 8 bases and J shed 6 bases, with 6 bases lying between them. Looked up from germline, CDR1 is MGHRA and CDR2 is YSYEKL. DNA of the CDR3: TGCGCCAGCTTGACTGATACGCAGTATTTT. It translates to CASLTDTQYF.

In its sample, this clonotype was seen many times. The chain's CDR3 is CASSSIAGSYNEQFF. For the CDR3, the DNA is TGTGCCAGCAGCAGTATAGCGGGCTCCTACAATGAGCAGTTCTTC. The chain employs TRBV7-7 and TRBJ2-1, with TRBD2 identical over 7 bases. This CDR3 has 15 residues. Trimming removed 5 bases from V and 0 bases from J; junction bases left unmatched: 4. Germline CDR1 SSHAT, CDR2 FNYEAQ (reference sequence).

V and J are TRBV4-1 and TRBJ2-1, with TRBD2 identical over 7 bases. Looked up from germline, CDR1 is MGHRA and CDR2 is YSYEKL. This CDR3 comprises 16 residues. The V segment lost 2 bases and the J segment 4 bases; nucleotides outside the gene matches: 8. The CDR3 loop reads CASSQSLADLYNEQFF. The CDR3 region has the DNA TGCGCCAGCAGCCAATCTCTAGCGGATCTTTACAATGAGCAGTTCTTC.

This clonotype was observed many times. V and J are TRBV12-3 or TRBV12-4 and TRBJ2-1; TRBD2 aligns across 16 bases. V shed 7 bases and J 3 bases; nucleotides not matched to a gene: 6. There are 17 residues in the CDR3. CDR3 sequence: CASIGTSGRAGYNEQFF. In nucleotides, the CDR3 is TGTGCCAGCATCGGGACTAGCGGGAGGGCCGGCTACAATGAGCAGTTCTTC.

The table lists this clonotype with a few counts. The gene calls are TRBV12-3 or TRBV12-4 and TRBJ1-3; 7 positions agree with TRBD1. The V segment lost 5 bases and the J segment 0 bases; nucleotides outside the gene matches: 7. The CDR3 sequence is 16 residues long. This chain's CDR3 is CASSGRQGHSGNTIYF. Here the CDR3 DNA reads TGTGCCAGCAGTGGAAGACAGGGCCACTCTGGAAACACCATATATTTT.

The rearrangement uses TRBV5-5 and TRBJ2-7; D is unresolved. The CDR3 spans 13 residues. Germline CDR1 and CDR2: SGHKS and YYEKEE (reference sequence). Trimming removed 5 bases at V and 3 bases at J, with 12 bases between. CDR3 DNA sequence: TGTGCCAGCAGGGAAACTTCGAACTACGAGCAGTACTTC. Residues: CASRETSNYEQYF.

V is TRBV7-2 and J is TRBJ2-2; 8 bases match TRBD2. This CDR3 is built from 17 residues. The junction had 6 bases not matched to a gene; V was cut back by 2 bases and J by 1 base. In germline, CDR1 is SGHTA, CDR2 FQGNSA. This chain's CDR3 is CASSLKPLAGNTGELFF. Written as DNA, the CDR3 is TGTGCCAGCAGCTTAAAGCCCCTAGCGGGGAACACCGGGGAGCTGTTTTTT. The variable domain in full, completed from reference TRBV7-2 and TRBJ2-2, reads GAGVSQSPSNKVTEKGKDVELRCDPISGHTALYWYRQSLGQGLEFLIYFQGNSAPDKSGLPSDRFSAERTGGSVSTLTIQRTQQEDSAVYLCASSLKPLAGNTGELFFGEGSRLTVL.

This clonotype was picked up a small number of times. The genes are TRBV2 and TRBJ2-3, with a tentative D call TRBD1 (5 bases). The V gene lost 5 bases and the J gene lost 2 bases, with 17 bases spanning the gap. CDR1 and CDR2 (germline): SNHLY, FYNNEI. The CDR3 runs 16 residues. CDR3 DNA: TGTGCCAGCAGTCATCAGGGAATCCCGTTCACAGATACGCAGTATTTT. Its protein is CASSHQGIPFTDTQYF.

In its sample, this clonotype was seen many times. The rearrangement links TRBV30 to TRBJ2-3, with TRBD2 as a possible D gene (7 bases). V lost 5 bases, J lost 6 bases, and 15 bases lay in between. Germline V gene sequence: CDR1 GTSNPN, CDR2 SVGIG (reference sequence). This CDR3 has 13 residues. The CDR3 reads CAWRLGGGDTQYF. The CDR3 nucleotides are TGTGCCTGGCGCTTGGGAGGGGGGGATACGCAGTATTTT.